The 22 T cell receptor beta chains below come from one sample, sequenced in a study of cytomegalovirus exposure and HLA in healthy donors. PCR amplification relied on 60 Vbeta primers (plus 13 Jbeta primers). The repertoire was sequenced with immunoSEQ multiplex PCR; TCRdb's copy has only in-frame clones and lacks some. Here the sample spans some 130,000 clones, 80% to 90% being singletons. Material for sequencing was PBMCs. These TCRs come from a man aged 50 to 60 in good health and CMV-seronegative.

The rearrangement joins TRBV7-8 to TRBJ2-3; possible D gene TRBD1, 7 bases. This CDR3 contains 16 residues. From germline, CDR1 is SGHVS and CDR2 FQNEAQ. Trimming cost V 0 bases and J 0 bases, with 10 bases left between them. CDR3 coding DNA: TGTGCCAGCAGCTTAGCGCGGGGACAGAGCACAGATACGCAGTATTTT. Amino acids: CASSLARGQSTDTQYF.

The V gene is TRBV5-5, the J gene TRBJ1-1; 11 positions match TRBD1. CDR1 is SGHKS, CDR2 YYEKEE, per germline (reference sequence). This CDR3 is built from 17 residues. Trimming cost V 0 bases and J 1 base; bases outside gene matches: 5. The CDR3 spells CASSLGTGGIRNTEAFF. The CDR3 DNA is TGTGCCAGCAGCTTGGGGACAGGGGGCATAAGGAACACTGAAGCTTTCTTT.

The CDR3 DNA sequence: TGTGCCAGCAGTGGACCGGCGGGCCCCTACGAGCAGTACTTC. Translated, it gives CASSGPAGPYEQYF. The chain recombines TRBV2 with TRBJ2-5; the D gene is possibly TRBD2 (5 bases). Near its end, the DNA agrees better with TRBJ2-7, so the J call may be wrong. The CDR3 runs 14 residues. Germline CDR1 and CDR2: SNHLY and FYNNEI.

V and J are TRBV7-9 and TRBJ1-6; D not resolved. In germline, CDR1 is SEHNR, CDR2 FQNEAQ (reference sequence). There are 15 residues in the CDR3. V lost 1 base and J lost 0, with 4 bases in between. The CDR3 coding sequence is TGTGCCAGCAGCTTAGACAACTCCTATAATTCACCCCTCCACTTT. It specifies CASSLDNSYNSPLHF.

V and J are TRBV30 and TRBJ2-5, with D tentatively TRBD2 (7 bases). Germline CDR1 and CDR2: GTSNPN and SVGIG (reference sequence). The V gene lost 0 bases and the J gene lost 5 bases, with 13 bases spanning the gap. The CDR3 covers 14 residues. CDR3 protein: CAWSVGGATETQYF. CDR3 in DNA: TGTGCCTGGAGTGTTGGGGGGGCCACGGAGACCCAGTACTTC.

The chain recombines TRBV2 with TRBJ2-2, with a tentative D call TRBD2 (6 bases). The germline V gene has CDR1 SNHLY and CDR2 FYNNEI. The length of the CDR3 is 14 residues. V lost 8 bases and J lost 8, with 18 bases in between. CDR3: CASRGGAPIGELFF. CDR3 in DNA: TGTGCCAGCCGAGGCGGGGCGCCCATAGGGGAGCTGTTTTTT.

This sequence joins TRBV19 and TRBJ1-1, with TRBD1 matching over 9 bases. The ends lost 3 bases at V and 3 bases at J; junction bases unmatched: 5. Germline CDR1 reads LNHDA; CDR2 reads SQIVND (reference sequence). The CDR3 length is 15 residues. As DNA, the CDR3 is TGTGCCAGTAGTATTTCGACAGGGGGGTACACTGAAGCTTTCTTT. Translation: CASSISTGGYTEAFF. Complete variable domain (other parts from reference TRBV19 and TRBJ1-1): DGGITQSPKYLFRKEGQNVTLSCEQNLNHDAMYWYRQDPGQGLRLIYYSQIVNDFQKGDIAEGYSVSREKKESFPLTVTSAQKNPTAFYLCASSISTGGYTEAFFGQGTRLTVV.

The genes are TRBV4-2 and TRBJ2-5; 12 bases line up with TRBD2. The CDR3 has 18 amino acids. Trimming removed 0 bases from V and 3 bases from J; junction bases left unmatched: 8. Germline V gene data show CDR1 as LGHNA and CDR2 as YNFKEQ. The CDR3 DNA reads TGTGCCAGCAGCCAAGAACTAGCGGGGGGTCCCGAAAAAGAGACCCAGTACTTC. Its translation: CASSQELAGGPEKETQYF.

The chain links TRBV7-6 to TRBJ2-5; D may be TRBD2 (6 bases). The V gene's germline CDR1 is SGHVS and CDR2 FNYEAQ. Trimming removed 2 bases at V and 1 base at J, with 17 bases between. The CDR3 length is 17 residues. CDR3: CASSLRSAGTFQETQYF. CDR3 DNA: TGTGCCAGCAGCTTAAGATCGGCGGGGACCTTCCAAGAGACCCAGTACTTC.

This rearrangement joins TRBV9 to TRBJ2-1; 7 nucleotides line up with TRBD1. Trimming took 3 bases from V and 2 from J; bases not matched to a gene: 8. The CDR3 has 16 amino acids. Looked up from germline, CDR1 is SGDLS and CDR2 is YYNGEE. The CDR3 here is CASSAGGQRTYNEQFF. The CDR3 bases are TGTGCCAGCAGCGCAGGGGGTCAAAGGACCTACAATGAGCAGTTCTTC.

J is TRBJ1-1 and V is TRBV19, with a possible D match to TRBD1 (6 bases). The V gene lost 8 bases and the J gene lost 9 bases, with 16 bases spanning the gap. Per the germline V gene, CDR1 is LNHDA and CDR2 is SQIVND (reference sequence). The CDR3 contains 12 residues. CDR3 nucleotide sequence: TGTGCCAGTTTAATCGGGGGGGCTCAAGCTTTCTTT. It specifies CASLIGGAQAFF.

This clone was picked up a small number of times. This chain joins TRBV7-9 and TRBJ2-7, with D perhaps TRBD1 (5 bases). Germline V gene sequence: CDR1 SEHNR, CDR2 FQNEAQ (reference sequence). The CDR3 is made up of 13 amino acids. The V and J ends lost 1 base and 3 bases respectively, with 7 bases between them. The DNA for the CDR3 is TGTGCCAGCAGCTTAGGGGGCCGCTACGAGCAGTACTTC. This gives the protein CASSLGGRYEQYF.

The rearrangement uses TRBV6-5 and TRBJ1-3, with D possibly TRBD1 on 5 matching bases. This CDR3 is 16 amino acids long. The germline gives CDR1 MNHEY, CDR2 SVGAGI. Trimming shortened V by 0 bases and J by 4 bases, and 13 bases separated the two germline ends. CDR3 bases: TGTGCCAGCAGTTACTCGTCCAGGGCGCGGGGAAACACCATATATTTT. Protein product: CASSYSSRARGNTIYF.

The chain combines TRBV6-5 with TRBJ1-2, with 8 bases identical to TRBD1. The CDR3 consists of 14 residues. Germline V gene data show CDR1 as MNHEY and CDR2 as SVGAGI. V lost 2 bases and J lost 10; bases outside the gene matches: 9. DNA for the CDR3: TGTGCCAGCAGTTACCAGGACAGGGTAGAGGACTACACCTTC. Translating it yields CASSYQDRVEDYTF.

This rearrangement joins TRBV11-2 to TRBJ1-1, with no clear D. This CDR3 region has 14 residues. Trimming shortened V by 5 bases and J by 5 bases, and 15 bases separated the two germline ends. Germline V CDR1 and CDR2: SGHAT, FQNNGV. In DNA form, the CDR3 reads TGTGCCAGCAGCCATGGACGGGGAGGAACTGAAGCTTTCTTT. This translates into CASSHGRGGTEAFF.

About this clone: Germline is not matched at one junction end, which may reflect a read error. This CDR3 is also generated by other DNA sequences in the sample. The chain has TRBV9 and TRBJ1-5; D is perhaps TRBD1 (5 bases). Per the germline V gene, CDR1 is SGDLS and CDR2 is YYNGEE. The CDR3 has 13 amino acids. The CDR3 region is CASSVATGGPQHF. The CDR3 DNA sequence: TGTGCGAGCAGCGTAGCTACCGGGGGGCCCCAGCATTTT.

The chain joins TRBV9 to TRBJ1-4; D possibly corresponds to TRBD1 (5 bases). Germline V gene lookup returns CDR1 SGDLS and CDR2 YYNGEE. The CDR3 totals 13 residues. V shed 3 bases and J shed 4 bases, with 7 bases lying between them. This CDR3 is CASSGQGNEKLFF. CDR3 nucleotides: TGTGCCAGCAGCGGCCAGGGTAATGAAAAACTGTTTTTT. The entire variable domain, with the rest obtained from reference TRBV9 and TRBJ1-4, is as follows: DSGVTQTPKHLITATGQRVTLRCSPRSGDLSVYWYQQSLDQGLQFLIQYYNGEERAKGNILERFSAQQFPDLHSELNLSSLELGDSALYFCASSGQGNEKLFFGSGTQLSVL.

This clone came up once. V is TRBV2 and J is TRBJ1-2, with 9 nucleotides matching TRBD1. This CDR3 spans 13 amino acids. V gave up 6 bases and J gave up 7 bases; unmatched junction bases: 6. Germline CDR1 reads SNHLY; CDR2 reads FYNNEI. The CDR3 protein is CASRTGQGGGYTF. The CDR3 nucleotides read TGTGCCAGCAGAACGGGACAGGGTGGTGGCTACACCTTC. Filled out from reference TRBV2 and TRBJ1-2, the complete variable domain reads EPEVTQTPSHQVTQMGQEVILRCVPISNHLYFYWYRQILGQKVEFLVSFYNNEISEKSEIFDDQFSVERPDGSNFTLKIRSTKLEDSAMYFCASRTGQGGGYTFGSGTRLTVV.

The chain links TRBV9 to TRBJ2-1, with TRBD1 matching over 9 bases. Germline CDR1 SGDLS, CDR2 YYNGEE. V was clipped by 0 bases and J by 10 bases; unmatched bases: 8. The CDR3 contains 15 residues. CDR3 region: CASSVAPDRGREQFF. In DNA form, the CDR3 reads TGTGCCAGCAGCGTAGCCCCGGACAGGGGACGGGAGCAGTTCTTC. The full variable domain, in which reference TRBV9 and TRBJ2-1 provide the parts outside the CDR3, is DSGVTQTPKHLITATGQRVTLRCSPRSGDLSVYWYQQSLDQGLQFLIQYYNGEERAKGNILERFSAQQFPDLHSELNLSSLELGDSALYFCASSVAPDRGREQFFGPGTRLTVL.

The chain joins TRBV4-3 to TRBJ2-1; D perhaps matches TRBD2 (6 bases). CDR3 length: 15 residues. Germline assignment: CDR1 LGHNA and CDR2 YSLEER. The V end was cut by 4 bases, the J end by 12 bases, with 22 bases between. CDR3 in DNA: TGCGCCAGCAGCCCCTCGAGCAGTACCCCAGCGGGGCAGTTCTTC. Protein: CASSPSSSTPAGQFF.

This rearrangement joins TRBV2 to TRBJ2-1; TRBD2 matches 7 bases. J lost 7 bases, V lost 8 bases, and 11 bases had no gene match. Germline CDR1 and CDR2: SNHLY and FYNNEI. The CDR3 is made up of 14 amino acids. CDR3 residues: CASGVQRGGNEQFF. CDR3 nucleotides: TGTGCCAGCGGTGTACAGCGGGGCGGGAATGAGCAGTTCTTC. Based on the CDR3 plus reference TRBV2 and TRBJ2-1, the full variable domain is EPEVTQTPSHQVTQMGQEVILRCVPISNHLYFYWYRQILGQKVEFLVSFYNNEISEKSEIFDDQFSVERPDGSNFTLKIRSTKLEDSAMYFCASGVQRGGNEQFFGPGTRLTVL.

The CDR3 DNA reads TGTGCCAGCCGGGGGTTTGGCTACGAGCAGTACTTC. Amino acid sequence: CASRGFGYEQYF. The chain has TRBV27 and TRBJ2-7; a possible D gene is TRBD2 (6 bases). Germline values: CDR1 MNHEY, CDR2 SMNVEV (reference sequence). The CDR3 sequence is 12 residues long. Trimming pared 8 bases from V and 3 bases from J, leaving 11 bases between.